This TCR beta chain was sequenced for a study of blood T cell repertoires in COVID-19. Study background: Sites in the United States, Italy and Spain provided acute and convalescent COVID-19 samples. Sources were T cells, B-cell-depleted T cells, or PBMCs; the material itself was cDNA or gDNA.

V was clipped by 4 bases and J by 6 bases, with 11 bases between them. CDR3 length equals 12 residues. From germline, CDR1 is SGHRS and CDR2 YFSETQ. The table lists this clone with a few counts. Per the authors' pipeline: By means of reference gene primer amplification, nucleated cell counts were estimated. Repertoires were generated with immunoSEQ multiplex PCR, while TCRdb's copy carries only in-frame clones and drops some. V and J calls and clone size are copied from that table; D and trimming were computed from the DNA. Here the sample spans about 62,000 clones, around nine tenths being singletons.

This receptor was obtained from a man between 65 and 79 years old with acute or convalescent COVID-19. The chain uses TRBV5-1 and TRBJ2-7; D perhaps matches TRBD1 (6 bases). The sequencing input was peripheral blood. The CDR3 DNA sequence: TGCGCCAGCAGCATGGACAGCGGCGAGCAGTACTTC. Encoded protein: CASSMDSGEQYF.